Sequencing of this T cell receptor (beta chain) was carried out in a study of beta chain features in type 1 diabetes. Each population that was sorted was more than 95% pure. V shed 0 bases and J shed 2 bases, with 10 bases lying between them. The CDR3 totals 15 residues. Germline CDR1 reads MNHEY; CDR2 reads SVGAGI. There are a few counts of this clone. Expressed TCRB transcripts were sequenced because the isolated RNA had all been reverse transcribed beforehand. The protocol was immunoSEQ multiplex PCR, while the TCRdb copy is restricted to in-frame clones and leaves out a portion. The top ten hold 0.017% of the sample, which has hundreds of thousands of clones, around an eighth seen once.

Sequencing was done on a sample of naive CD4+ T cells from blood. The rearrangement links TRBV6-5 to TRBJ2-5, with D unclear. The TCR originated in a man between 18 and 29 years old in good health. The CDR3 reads CASSYSRGAQETQYF. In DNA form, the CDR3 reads TGTGCCAGCAGTTACTCGCGCGGTGCACAAGAGACCCAGTACTTC.